This T cell receptor beta chain was documented in a study of identical twins. TCRdb fed the 5' RACE reads into MiXCR, producing one record per CDR3 protein. The sample holds approximately 500,000 distinct CDR3 sequences, 20% to 25% seen once. The CDR3 is made up of 11 amino acids. V lost 7 bases to trimming and J lost 6 bases, with 10 bases between them. The germline gives CDR1 SGHRS, CDR2 YFSETQ. This sample was also put to use in a study of T cells expressing NK-cell markers.

The chain uses TRBV5-1 and TRBJ1-2; possible D gene TRBD1, 5 bases. Input material: CD4+ T cells sorted from blood. The clonotype originates from a woman aged 18-29 years in good health. CDR3 region: CASGLGDGYTF. The DNA of the CDR3 is TGCGCCAGCGGGCTGGGGGATGGCTACACCTTC.